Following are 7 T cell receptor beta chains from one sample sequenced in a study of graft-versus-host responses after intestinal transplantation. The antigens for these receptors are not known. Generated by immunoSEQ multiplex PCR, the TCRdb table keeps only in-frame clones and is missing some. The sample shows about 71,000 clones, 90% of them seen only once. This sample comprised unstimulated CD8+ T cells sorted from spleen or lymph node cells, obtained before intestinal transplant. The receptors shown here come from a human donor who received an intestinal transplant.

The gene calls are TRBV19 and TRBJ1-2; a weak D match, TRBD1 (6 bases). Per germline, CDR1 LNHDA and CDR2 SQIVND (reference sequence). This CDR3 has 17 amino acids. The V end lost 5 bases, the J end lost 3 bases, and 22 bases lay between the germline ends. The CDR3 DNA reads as TGTGCCAGTAGTCCCCTGGGGCCGACAGGAGTATACTATGGCTACACCTTC. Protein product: CASSPLGPTGVYYGYTF.

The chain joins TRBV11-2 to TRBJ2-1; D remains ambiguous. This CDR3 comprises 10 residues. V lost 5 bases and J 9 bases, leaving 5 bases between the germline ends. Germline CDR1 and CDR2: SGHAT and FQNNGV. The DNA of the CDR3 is TGTGCCAGCAGCCAGTTTGAGCAGTTCTTC. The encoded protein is CASSQFEQFF.

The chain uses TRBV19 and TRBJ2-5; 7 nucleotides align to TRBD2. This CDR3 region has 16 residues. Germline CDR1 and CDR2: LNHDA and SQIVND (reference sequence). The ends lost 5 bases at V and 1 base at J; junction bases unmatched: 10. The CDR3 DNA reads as TGTGCCAGTAGTCCGCCGGGGACTACCAGCCAAGAGACCCAGTACTTC. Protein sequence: CASSPPGTTSQETQYF.

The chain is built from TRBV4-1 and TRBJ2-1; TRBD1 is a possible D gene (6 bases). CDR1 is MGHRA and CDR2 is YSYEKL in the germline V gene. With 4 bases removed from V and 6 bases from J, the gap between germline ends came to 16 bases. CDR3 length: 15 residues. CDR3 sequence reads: CASSRGAGTLNEQFF. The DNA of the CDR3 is TGCGCCAGCAGCCGAGGGGCCGGGACACTCAATGAGCAGTTCTTC.

CDR3 in amino acids: CASSLGAGPYEQYF. The CDR3 DNA reads TGTGCCAGCAGTTTAGGGGCAGGGCCCTACGAGCAGTACTTC. The chain recombines TRBV27 with TRBJ2-7; possibly TRBD1 for D (5 bases). The CDR3 is 14 amino acids. In germline, CDR1 is MNHEY, CDR2 SMNVEV (reference sequence). The V end lost 2 bases, the J end lost 2 bases, and 10 bases lay between the germline ends.

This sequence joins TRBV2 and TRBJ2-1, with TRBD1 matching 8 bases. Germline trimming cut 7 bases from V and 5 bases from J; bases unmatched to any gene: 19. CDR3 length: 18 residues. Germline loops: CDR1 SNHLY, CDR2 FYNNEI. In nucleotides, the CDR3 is TGTGCCAGCAAGGTTGGGACAGGACTACCAATTTGGGACAATGAGCAGTTCTTC. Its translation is CASKVGTGLPIWDNEQFF.

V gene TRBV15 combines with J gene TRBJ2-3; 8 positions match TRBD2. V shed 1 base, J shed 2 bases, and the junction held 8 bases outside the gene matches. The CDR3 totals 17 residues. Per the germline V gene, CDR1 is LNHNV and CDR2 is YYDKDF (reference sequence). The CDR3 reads CATSRAPAGDNTDTQYF. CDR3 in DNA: TGTGCCACCAGCAGAGCCCCAGCGGGGGATAACACAGATACGCAGTATTTT.